This T cell receptor (beta chain) was recorded in a study of blood T cell repertoires in COVID-19. Losses at the gene ends were 4 bases for V and 0 bases for J; bases not matched to a gene: 4. The CDR3 has 17 amino acids. Per the germline V gene, CDR1 is SEHNR and CDR2 is FQNEAQ (reference sequence). Clones were sequenced by immunoSEQ multiplex PCR, and TCRdb holds only the in-frame ones, with some missing. The data hold about 170,000 clones, with 65% to 85% observed a single time. This TCR was sampled from a man aged 65 to 79 with active or convalescent COVID-19. V and J are TRBV7-9 and TRBJ1-6, with 9 bases matching TRBD1. The sample was peripheral blood. CDR3 region: CASSSGTGSSYNSPLHF. CDR3 nucleotides: TGTGCCAGCAGCTCCGGGACAGGGAGCTCCTATAATTCACCCCTCCACTTT.